This T cell receptor beta chain appears in the sequencing data of a study of preoperative IRX-2 immunotherapy in early breast cancer. This CDR3 comprises 14 residues. The V end was cut by 3 bases, the J end by 2 bases, with 7 bases between. The treatment is: preoperative locoregional IRX-2 cytokine immunotherapy. Sequencing was performed with immunoSEQ multiplex PCR; in TCRdb, only in-frame clones are kept and a portion is missing. The table records 75,000 to 100,000 clones, roughly 90% of them present only once. Sequenced material: tumor tissue, taken after IRX-2 immunotherapy. The V gene is TRBV7-1, the J gene TRBJ1-4; possible D gene TRBD1, 5 bases. TRBV7-1 is an ORF, and what it does is uncertain. The TCR originated in a human donor with breast cancer. For the CDR3, the DNA is TGTGCCAGCAGCTCCAGACAGACTAATGAAAAACTGTTTTTT. Translation gives CASSSRQTNEKLFF.